The rows below give T cell receptor beta chains drawn from one sample of a study of blood T cell repertoires in COVID-19. The method was immunoSEQ multiplex PCR; TCRdb's version includes in-frame clones alone and lacks a portion of them. Found here are fewer than 90,000 clones, 87% of them singletons; the top ten hold roughly 15%. Sequenced material: peripheral blood. Receptors were obtained from a male donor with acute or convalescent COVID-19. CDR3s include the opening cysteine and the closing phenylalanine or tryptophan. Each record gives: D gene, V gene, clone size, J gene, CDR3 DNA, CDR3 protein. A D gene is named only where the DNA matches it firmly. The listing skips clone size in some rows; elsewhere it reads once, few, many or a size class.

>TRBD1|TRBV19|-|TRBJ2-3
TGTGCCAGTAGTCCAGGGACAGGGGGCTATGAGGCAGATACGCAGTATTTT
CASSPGTGGYEADTQYF
>-|TRBV25-1|-|TRBJ1-3
TGTGCCAGCAGTGACAGGACAGCGGGGGGAAACACCATATATTTT
CASSDRTAGGNTIYF
>-|TRBV28|-|TRBJ1-2
TGTGCCAGCAGTTTGTCCGGGGGGAACTATGGCTACACCTTC
CASSLSGGNYGYTF
>-|TRBV7-3|-|TRBJ2-2
TGTGCCAGCAGCCTGCTGGGGGCCGGTAGGGAGCTGTTTTTT
CASSLLGAGRELFF
>TRBD2|TRBV7-9|-|TRBJ2-5
TGTGCCAGCAGCTTGGAGTCCCCGGGACTAGCGGGGCCCCAGGAGACCCAGTACTTC
CASSLESPGLAGPQETQYF
>-|TRBV19|-|TRBJ1-5
TGTGCCAGTAGTATAGACCCGGGGATGGGACAGCCCCAGCATTTT
CASSIDPGMGQPQHF
>TRBD1|TRBV6-2/TRBV6-3|-|TRBJ1-1
TGTGCCAGCAGTTACTCGACGGGGGACAGGGTTTTGTACACTGAAGCTTTCTTT
CASSYSTGDRVLYTEAFF
>TRBD2|TRBV3-1/TRBV3-2|-|TRBJ2-5
TGTGCCAGCAGCCAAGGAGGACTAGCGGGGGAGACCCAGTACTTC
CASSQGGLAGETQYF
>TRBD1|TRBV28|-|TRBJ1-5
TGTGCCAGCAGCTGGGGCGGGCAGGGGGAACATCAGCCCCAGCATTTT
CASSWGGQGEHQPQHF
>-|TRBV6-1|once|TRBJ1-3
TGTGCCAGCAGTGAAGCGGGGGCCCACTCTGGAAACACCATATATTTT
CASSEAGAHSGNTIYF
>-|TRBV18|-|TRBJ2-5
TGTGCCAGCTCACCGAGGGAGACCCAGTACTTC
CASSPRETQYF
>-|TRBV5-1|-|TRBJ1-5
TGCGCCAGCAGCTTGTCAGGGGGCAATCAGCCCCAGCATTTT
CASSLSGGNQPQHF
>TRBD1|TRBV27|-|TRBJ1-4
TGTGCCAGCAGTTCTCGACAGGGAGCTAATGAAAAACTGTTTTTT
CASSSRQGANEKLFF
>TRBD1|TRBV6-2/TRBV6-3|-|TRBJ2-3
TGTGCCAGCAGCTCCGGGACAGGGGGCTACACAGATACGCAGTATTTT
CASSSGTGGYTDTQYF
>-|TRBV10-3|-|TRBJ1-1
TGTGCCATCAGTGGGGCCGCGGGGGAAGCTTTCTTT
CAISGAAGEAFF
>-|TRBV30|-|TRBJ1-2
TGTGCCTGGAGTGTATATCCCCAAGGGGGCTATGGCTACACCTTC
CAWSVYPQGGYGYTF
>TRBD2|TRBV19|-|TRBJ2-1
TGTGCCAGTACTAAATCGCGGGGGTCCTACAATGAGCAGTTCTTC
CASTKSRGSYNEQFF
>TRBD1|TRBV6-5|-|TRBJ2-7
TGTGCCAGCAGGGCGGGACAGGGCTACGAGCAGTACTTC
CASRAGQGYEQYF
>TRBD1|TRBV18|-|TRBJ1-1
TGTGCCAGCTCGGAAACAGGGGGCGCATCTGTCGGCACTGAAGCTTTCTTT
CASSETGGASVGTEAFF
>TRBD1|TRBV3-1/TRBV3-2|-|TRBJ1-5
TGTGCCAGCAGCCAAGACGGGACAGGGGGTCGGCCCCAGCATTTT
CASSQDGTGGRPQHF
>-|TRBV18|-|TRBJ2-5
TGTGCCAGCTCACCACCTAGCTCCGAGACCCAGTACTTC
CASSPPSSETQYF
>TRBD1|TRBV5-1|-|TRBJ2-1
TGCGCCAGCAGCCCGCGGACAGGGGGATTGGGCAATGAGCAGTTCTTC
CASSPRTGGLGNEQFF
>-|TRBV7-9|-|TRBJ2-7
TGTGCCAGCAGCTCCTCCCCACTGTACGAGCAGTACTTC
CASSSSPLYEQYF
>-|TRBV5-5|-|TRBJ2-5
TGTGCCAGCAGCTTTATTATCCAGAGGGGGCAAGAGACCCAGTACTTC
CASSFIIQRGQETQYF